Listed here is a single T cell receptor (beta chain). Its antigen remains unidentified. Incorporated into the TCR beta cDNA libraries were unique molecular identifiers, which served to reduce PCR and sequencing biases. TCRdb passed the PCR reads through MiXCR, listing each CDR3 protein once. The data show approximately 660,000 distinct CDR3 sequences, 55% to 60% seen once. In germline, CDR1 is SGHRS, CDR2 YFSETQ. With 4 bases removed from V and 4 bases from J, the gap between germline ends came to 10 bases. This CDR3 contains 13 residues. These data originate in a study of post-analysis software for immune sequencing data. Study at large: The cohort encompassed relapsing-remitting, secondary progressive and progressive-relapsing multiple sclerosis disease courses.

Findings of the study overall: Controls had lower frequencies than patients of a few TRBV segments, which included TRBV5-6, TRBV5-1 and TRBV20-1. Relative to controls, patients with multiple sclerosis showed significantly lower normalized Chao1 diversity.

The specimen was blood. V is TRBV5-1 and J is TRBJ2-3, with D possibly matching TRBD1 (6 bases). The TCR was taken from a girl aged 2-10 years with multiple sclerosis. The CDR3 DNA follows: TGCGCCAGCAGCGGGGGCCACCCAGATACGCAGTATTTT. Its translation is CASSGGHPDTQYF.